This is a list of T cell receptor beta chains from one sample in a study of PD-L1 blockade in urothelial cancer. Measured with immunoSEQ multiplex PCR; TCRdb has only the in-frame clones, and not every one. The table records roughly 36,000 clones, approximately 90% of them present only once. Material: PBMCs, obtained around atezolizumab (anti-PD-L1) treatment. These receptor sequences come from a man aged 60 to 69 with urothelial cancer. The CDR3 runs from the conserved cysteine through the conserved F or W. D genes are given only for firm matches. Size is omitted from some rows. Given values are once, few, many or a class for expanded clones.

-	TRBV27	TRBJ2-2	-	TGTGCCAGCAGTTTCCAGGGCTTCGGGGAGCTGTTTTTT	CASSFQGFGELFF
TRBD2	TRBV4-2	TRBJ2-7	few	TGTGCCAGCAGCCCCGGGGAGGGTCCCTACGAGCAGTACTTC	CASSPGEGPYEQYF
-	TRBV14	TRBJ1-1	few	TGTGCCAGCAGCCCACAGGGTACGGGCACTGAAGCTTTCTTT	CASSPQGTGTEAFF
-	TRBV5-1	TRBJ2-3	few	TGCGCCAGCAGCTTGGGGAGGGTCCCAGATACGCAGTATTTT	CASSLGRVPDTQYF
-	TRBV5-6	TRBJ2-2	-	TGTGCCAGCATCATTTCCACAGCGAACACCGGGGAGCTGTTTTTT	CASIISTANTGELFF
-	TRBV19	TRBJ2-1	-	TGTGCCAGTAGTATGGATCGAACGCGGGAGCAGTTCTTC	CASSMDRTREQFF
-	TRBV7-2	TRBJ2-3	-	TGTGCCAGCAGCTTTGACTCCCATACGCAGTATTTT	CASSFDSHTQYF
-	TRBV11-2	TRBJ2-2	-	TGTGCCAGCAGCTTAGCGGGGGTTAACACCGGGGAGCTGTTTTTT	CASSLAGVNTGELFF
TRBD2	TRBV10-1	TRBJ2-3	-	TGCGCCAGCAGTCGAGCGGGAGGTACAGATACGCAGTATTTT	CASSRAGGTDTQYF
-	TRBV5-1	TRBJ2-7	once	TGCGCCAGCATGGTCGTGGGGGGTTCCTACGAGCAGTACTTC	CASMVVGGSYEQYF
-	TRBV5-1	TRBJ2-1	-	TGCACCAGCAGCCTGGATACTGGGAGCGGGAATGAGCAGTTCTTC	CTSSLDTGSGNEQFF
TRBD2	TRBV7-6	TRBJ2-1	-	TGTGCCAGCAGCTCGACTAGCGGCTCCTACAATGAGCAGTTCTTC	CASSSTSGSYNEQFF
-	TRBV5-4	TRBJ1-5	-	TGTGCCAGCAGCTTGGCAGGGAGCAATCAGCCCCAGCATTTT	CASSLAGSNQPQHF
-	TRBV7-9	TRBJ2-7	-	TGTGCCAGCAGCGACAGTCAGGGTCTCTACGAGCAGTACTTC	CASSDSQGLYEQYF
TRBD2	TRBV10-3	TRBJ2-4	few	TGTGCCATCAGTGAGGGACTAGCGGAAAACATTCAGTACTTC	CAISEGLAENIQYF
-	TRBV11-2	TRBJ1-2	-	TGTGCCAGCAGCTCGGACATACTCTATGGCTACACCTTC	CASSSDILYGYTF
-	TRBV11-2	TRBJ1-2	-	TGTGCCAGCAGCTCAAACTATGGCTACACCTTC	CASSSNYGYTF
-	TRBV7-2	TRBJ1-2	-	TGTGCCAGCAGGGGGAGAGGGGGAGCTAACTATGGCTACACCTTC	CASRGRGGANYGYTF
TRBD2	TRBV11-3	TRBJ2-3	-	TGTGCCAGCAGCTTAGGGTGGGGAGGGGCAGATACGCAGTATTTT	CASSLGWGGADTQYF
TRBD2	TRBV5-1	TRBJ2-3	-	TGCGCCAGCAGCATAAGGACTAGCGGGATAGCAGATACGCAGTATTTT	CASSIRTSGIADTQYF
-	TRBV6-6	TRBJ1-2	few	TGTGCCAGCCGGTCTGGAGGGTCTAACTATGGCTACACCTTC	CASRSGGSNYGYTF
-	TRBV7-3	TRBJ1-4	-	TGTGCCAGCAGCTTATCGGGTGGTGAAAAACTGTTTTTT	CASSLSGGEKLFF
TRBD2	TRBV11-3	TRBJ2-1	-	TGTGCCAGCAGCCCCAAGGGCGGGAGTAATGAGCAGTTCTTC	CASSPKGGSNEQFF
-	TRBV10-3	TRBJ1-5	-	TGTGCCATCAGTGAGTCGTTCGGGGGTGCGGGCAATCAGCCCCAGCATTTT	CAISESFGGAGNQPQHF
TRBD2	TRBV18	TRBJ2-1	-	TGTGCCAGCTCACCTCCCGGGGGGGGAAGCTACAATGAGCAGTTCTTC	CASSPPGGGSYNEQFF
-	TRBV27	TRBJ2-5	-	TGTGCCAGCCGAATACAGGGTCAAGAGACCCAGTACTTC	CASRIQGQETQYF
-	TRBV7-3	TRBJ1-1	-	TGTGCCAGCAGTCCCCAAGTCGGGGACACTGAAGCTTTCTTT	CASSPQVGDTEAFF
-	TRBV5-1	TRBJ2-3	-	TGCGCCAGCAGCCGGTCGACTCCAGATACGCAGTATTTT	CASSRSTPDTQYF
TRBD2	TRBV10-2	TRBJ2-7	-	TGCGCCAGCAGTGAGGGACTAGCGGGTGCCGGGCAGTACTTC	CASSEGLAGAGQYF